What follows are 28 T cell receptor beta chains derived from one specimen sequenced in a study of shared clonotypes between healthy human individuals. Assay used: immunoSEQ multiplex PCR; TCRdb lists only in-frame clones, some missing. Of about 2.4 million clones in the sample, 80% to 95% were seen once. Sequenced sample: naive CD4+ T cells from PBMCs. As for subset: CD45RA+ positively selected. Receptors were obtained from a man aged 18 to 30 in good health. Some clones in this sample may be carry-over from other donors' samples.

With regard to this clone: Other DNA sequences in the sample encode the same CDR3. The rearrangement joins TRBV5-8 to TRBJ2-7; D may be TRBD2 (6 bases). The V and J ends lost 0 bases and 2 bases respectively, with 9 bases between them. CDR3 size: 14 residues. The germline V gene encodes CDR1 SGHTS and CDR2 YDEGEE. The CDR3 coding sequence is TGTGCCAGCAGCTTGGTCGGGGGAGCCTACGAGCAGTACTTC. This translates into CASSLVGGAYEQYF.

The table lists this clone with a count of one. The chain uses TRBV18 and TRBJ2-7; D not certain. Trimming shortened V by 0 bases and J by 3 bases, and 9 bases separated the two germline ends. Germline CDR1 is KGHSH and CDR2 is LQKENI. CDR3 length: 14 residues. The CDR3: CASSPPESYYEQYF. Written as DNA, the CDR3 is TGTGCCAGCTCACCACCAGAATCATACTACGAGCAGTACTTC.

The chain links TRBV7-9 to TRBJ2-5, with D possibly being TRBD2 (5 bases). This CDR3 has 15 amino acids. Between the trimmed V and J ends, which lost 1 base and 2 bases, there was a span of 11 bases. Germline CDR1 reads SEHNR; CDR2 reads FQNEAQ (reference sequence). The DNA for the CDR3 is TGTGCCAGCAGCTTAGGAGCGGCAGAACAAGAGACCCAGTACTTC. As protein: CASSLGAAEQETQYF.

The rearrangement uses TRBV4-1 and TRBJ2-1, with a possible D match to TRBD2 (5 bases). The CDR3 extends over 16 amino acids. V was cut by 0 bases and J by 9 bases, with 18 bases left in between. Germline CDR1 reads MGHRA; CDR2 reads YSYEKL. DNA of the CDR3: TGCGCCAGCAGCCAAGATGTGGGCTCCCTCAGCGGTGAGCAGTTCTTC. Translated: CASSQDVGSLSGEQFF.

The chain is built from TRBV7-9 and TRBJ1-2; 8 bases fit TRBD1. V shed 5 bases and J 3 bases; nucleotides not matched to a gene: 5. Germline CDR1 and CDR2: SEHNR and FQNEAQ (reference sequence). This CDR3 comprises 14 residues. CDR3 nucleotide sequence: TGTGCCAGCAGCGCGACAGGGGTCTACTATGGCTACACCTTC. This encodes CASSATGVYYGYTF. Full variable domain (missing parts from reference TRBV7-9 and TRBJ1-2): DTGVSQNPRHKITKRGQNVTFRCDPISEHNRLYWYRQTLGQGPEFLTYFQNEAQLEKSRLLSDRFSAERPKGSFSTLEIQRTEQGDSAMYLCASSATGVYYGYTFGSGTRLTVV.

The rearrangement links TRBV5-4 to TRBJ1-4; a weak D match, TRBD1 (5 bases). The CDR3 is 15 amino acids. CDR1 and CDR2 (germline): SGHNT, YYREEE (reference sequence). Trimming cost V 0 bases and J 5 bases, with 11 bases left between them. The CDR3 protein is CASSLGGSLNEKLFF. The CDR3 DNA reads TGTGCCAGCAGCTTGGGGGGCAGCCTAAATGAAAAACTGTTTTTT.

The chain is built from TRBV18 and TRBJ2-1; TRBD1 matches at 11 bases. CDR3 size: 16 residues. Germline CDR1 is KGHSH and CDR2 is LQKENI. V lost 0 bases to trimming and J lost 8 bases; unmatched junction nucleotides: 6. The CDR3 nucleotides read TGTGCCAGCTCACCACCGCGGACAGGGGGCCGGGATGAGCAGTTCTTC. It yields the protein CASSPPRTGGRDEQFF.

The V and J genes are TRBV7-9 and TRBJ1-1; 12 nucleotides align to TRBD1. Germline V gene lookup returns CDR1 SEHNR and CDR2 FQNEAQ (reference sequence). This CDR3 spans 17 amino acids. Trimming took 4 bases from V and 4 from J; bases not matched to a gene: 10. This CDR3 is CASSSSGTGGVGTEAFF. The CDR3 DNA is TGTGCCAGCAGCTCCTCCGGGACAGGGGGCGTAGGCACTGAAGCTTTCTTT.

The chain uses TRBV7-2 and TRBJ2-2, with 10 positions matching TRBD2. The CDR3 is 16 amino acids. The junction had 8 bases not matched to a gene; V was cut back by 5 bases and J by 5 bases. Germline values: CDR1 SGHTA, CDR2 FQGNSA. In DNA, the CDR3 is TGTGCCAGCAGCCCCCAAGCGGGAGGGTTGACCGGGGAGCTGTTTTTT. Protein: CASSPQAGGLTGELFF.

The gene calls are TRBV12-5 and TRBJ2-7, with D possibly called TRBD1 or TRBD2 (5 bases each). V was cut by 0 bases and J by 3 bases, with 18 bases left in between. This CDR3 region has 17 residues. Germline V gene data show CDR1 as LGHNT and CDR2 as FRNRAP. CDR3 in amino acids: CASGLVPRGPGRYEQYF. The CDR3 nucleotides read TGTGCTAGTGGTTTGGTCCCCCGAGGGCCGGGGCGCTACGAGCAGTACTTC.

The chain combines TRBV18 with TRBJ1-2; unclear D gene. This CDR3 has 13 amino acids. The V end was cut by 3 bases, the J end by 6 bases, with 11 bases between. The V gene's germline CDR1 is KGHSH and CDR2 LQKENI. The CDR3 loop is CASSPPGWNGYTF. The CDR3 coding sequence is TGTGCCAGCTCACCGCCCGGTTGGAATGGCTACACCTTC.

This clone has just one count. Other DNA variants within this sample encode the same CDR3. The gene calls are TRBV6-5 and TRBJ2-7; 10 nucleotides align to TRBD1. The CDR3 is made up of 15 amino acids. J gave up 2 bases and V 2 bases, and 3 bases lay outside the gene matches. Germline CDR1 MNHEY, CDR2 SVGAGI. CDR3 sequence reads: CASSYRDRGPYEQYF. In DNA form, the CDR3 reads TGTGCCAGCAGTTACAGGGACAGGGGCCCCTACGAGCAGTACTTC.

The chain is built from TRBV27 and TRBJ2-7; D uncertain. Looked up from germline, CDR1 is MNHEY and CDR2 is SMNVEV (reference sequence). This CDR3 has 15 amino acids. V lost 1 base to trimming and J lost 2 bases, with 12 bases between them. The DNA for the CDR3 is TGTGCCAGCAGTTTATGGGGTCTTTCCGCCTACGAGCAGTACTTC. It specifies CASSLWGLSAYEQYF.

The rearrangement joins TRBV28 to TRBJ1-4; 9 positions agree with TRBD1. This CDR3 spans 15 amino acids. Germline V gene lookup returns CDR1 MDHEN and CDR2 SYDVKM. The V and J ends lost 5 bases and 0 bases, in that order; junction bases with no gene match: 1. The CDR3 loop is CASSRQGATNEKLFF. In DNA, the CDR3 is TGTGCCAGCAGTCGACAGGGGGCAACTAATGAAAAACTGTTTTTT.

The chain links TRBV28 to TRBJ1-2; D is possibly TRBD1 (5 bases). The CDR3 loop spans 13 amino acids. Per the germline V gene, CDR1 is MDHEN and CDR2 is SYDVKM. The CDR3 region has the DNA TGTGCTACCCCCGGGAGGGGCGACTATGGCTACACCTTC. Its translation is CATPGRGDYGYTF.

The chain is built from TRBV5-4 and TRBJ2-7; possibly TRBD1 or TRBD2 for D (5 bases each). V was shortened by 5 bases and J by 4 bases, with 13 bases between the two germline ends. The CDR3 is 13 amino acids. The germline V gene has CDR1 SGHNT and CDR2 YYREEE (reference sequence). CDR3: CASRTAGSYEQYF. CDR3 in DNA: TGTGCCAGCAGGACAGCAGGGAGTTACGAGCAGTACTTC.

This chain joins TRBV27 and TRBJ2-2; weak D call: TRBD1 (5 bases). From germline, CDR1 is MNHEY and CDR2 SMNVEV (reference sequence). The CDR3 loop spans 16 amino acids. V lost 7 bases, J lost 2 bases, and 17 bases lay in between. CDR3 nucleotide sequence: TGTGCCAGCACCCCACGGGCAGGGTTAAACACCGGGGAGCTGTTTTTT. It is translated as CASTPRAGLNTGELFF.

V gene TRBV2 combines with J gene TRBJ2-1, with D tentatively TRBD2 (5 bases). This CDR3 has 14 residues. Trimming shortened V by 6 bases and J by 1 base, and 10 bases separated the two germline ends. Germline-derived CDR1 and CDR2 are SNHLY and FYNNEI. CDR3 DNA: TGTGCCAGCAGGGGAGCCTTGTCCTACAATGAGCAGTTCTTC. Its translation: CASRGALSYNEQFF.

The V gene is TRBV28, the J gene TRBJ1-4; D possibly corresponds to TRBD1 (6 bases). V shed 11 bases and J shed 0 bases, with 10 bases lying between them. Germline-derived CDR1 and CDR2 are MDHEN and SYDVKM. The CDR3 spans 13 residues. CDR3 DNA sequence: TGTGCCGGGGGGGCTGCAACTAATGAAAAACTGTTTTTT. This translates into CAGGAATNEKLFF.

The gene calls are TRBV5-4 and TRBJ2-7; the match to TRBD2 covers 9 bases. This CDR3 has 15 residues. The V gene end was trimmed by 0 bases and the J gene end by 6 bases; junction bases not matched to a gene: 7. The germline V gene has CDR1 SGHNT and CDR2 YYREEE (reference sequence). In DNA form, the CDR3 reads TGTGCCAGCAGCTTGGCATTAGCGGGAGTTTCCGAGCAGTACTTC. Translation: CASSLALAGVSEQYF.

The V call is TRBV5-8, the J call TRBJ1-2, with D tentatively TRBD1 (5 bases). The CDR3 has 15 amino acids. Trimming removed 0 bases at V and 3 bases at J, with 12 bases between. CDR1 and CDR2 (germline): SGHTS, YDEGEE. CDR3 sequence: CASSLVRGVDYGYTF. In nucleotides, the CDR3 is TGTGCCAGCAGCTTGGTAAGGGGAGTGGACTATGGCTACACCTTC.

This chain connects TRBV9 to TRBJ2-2; 9 bases fit TRBD2. Germline V gene sequence: CDR1 SGDLS, CDR2 YYNGEE. The CDR3 sequence is 16 residues long. J was trimmed by 6 bases and V by 0 bases; bases with no gene match: 6. This CDR3 reads CASSVASSGSPGELFF. The CDR3 DNA follows: TGTGCCAGCAGCGTAGCTAGTAGCGGGAGCCCCGGGGAGCTGTTTTTT.

This chain connects TRBV6-5 to TRBJ1-2; unclear D gene. Germline V CDR1 and CDR2: MNHEY, SVGAGI. This CDR3 region has 16 residues. The V gene lost 0 bases and the J gene lost 0 bases, with 11 bases spanning the gap. CDR3 sequence (DNA): TGTGCCAGCAGTTACTCTGGAGGATTAGCTAACTATGGCTACACCTTC. Translating gives CASSYSGGLANYGYTF.

Turning to this clone: Other DNA sequences in this sample translate to the same CDR3. The chain has TRBV18 and TRBJ2-7; no reliable D call. V lost 2 bases and J 2 bases, leaving 10 bases between the germline ends. The CDR3 is 14 amino acids. The germline V gene has CDR1 KGHSH and CDR2 LQKENI. This CDR3 is CASSPGRRTYEQYF. CDR3 DNA sequence: TGTGCCAGCTCACCAGGACGCCGAACCTACGAGCAGTACTTC.

On this clone itself: This sample includes further DNA sequences coding for the same CDR3. This CDR3 reads CASSLVVGGTTEAFF. The DNA of the CDR3 is TGCGCCAGCAGCTTGGTAGTAGGGGGAACCACTGAAGCTTTCTTT. This rearrangement joins TRBV5-1 to TRBJ1-1, with a weak D call TRBD1 (6 bases). The V gene lost 0 bases and the J gene lost 4 bases, with 13 bases spanning the gap. The CDR3 totals 15 residues. Germline V gene data show CDR1 as SGHRS and CDR2 as YFSETQ.

This chain joins TRBV6-1 and TRBJ1-3, with D possibly TRBD1 on 6 matching bases. Between the trimmed V and J ends, which lost 8 bases and 4 bases, there was a span of 12 bases. The CDR3 consists of 13 residues. Germline CDR1 and CDR2: MNHNS and SASEGT. Written as DNA, the CDR3 is TGTGCCAGCTCCCGGGACAAAGGAAACACCATATATTTT. This translates into CASSRDKGNTIYF.

The chain has TRBV11-2 and TRBJ2-3; TRBD2 matches at 8 bases. V trimming: 4 bases; J trimming: 1 base; junction bases outside the gene matches: 4. The V gene's germline CDR1 is SGHAT and CDR2 FQNNGV. This CDR3 spans 15 amino acids. The CDR3: CASSSREGRTDTQYF. In DNA, the CDR3 is TGTGCCAGCAGCTCCCGGGAGGGTCGCACAGATACGCAGTATTTT.

The rearrangement joins TRBV7-9 to TRBJ2-5; 7 bases are a match to TRBD1. The V segment lost 5 bases and the J segment 2 bases; nucleotides outside the gene matches: 8. Germline V CDR1 and CDR2: SEHNR, FQNEAQ (reference sequence). CDR3 size: 15 residues. CDR3 DNA: TGTGCCAGCAGCACCGTACGGGACAGACAAGAGACCCAGTACTTC. The encoded protein is CASSTVRDRQETQYF.